This T cell receptor beta chain is from a study of blood T cell repertoires in COVID-19. At the level of the study: Sites across the United States, Italy and Spain contributed samples from acute and convalescent COVID-19. PBMCs, B-cell-depleted T cells, or T cells provided the cDNA or gDNA that made up the material.

Study processing details: Counts of nucleated cells, estimated from reference gene primer amplification, were obtained. Data came from immunoSEQ multiplex PCR; TCRdb stores just in-frame clones and leaves some out. The D gene and trimming were derived from the DNA, and the V and J assignments and clone size from that table. The table shows roughly 110,000 clones, with roughly 79% occurring only once. Material: peripheral blood. This clonotype was obtained from a human donor in a cohort sampled during active COVID-19.

The CDR3 loop reads CASSTRGSYEQYF. In DNA form, the CDR3 reads TGTGCCAGCAGTACCAGGGGCTCCTACGAGCAGTACTTC. J is TRBJ2-7 and V is TRBV6-6; possible D gene TRBD1, 6 bases. CDR3 length equals 13 residues. The germline gives CDR1 MNHNY, CDR2 SVGAGI (reference sequence). V was shortened by 5 bases and J by 0 bases, with 8 bases between the two germline ends.